A single sample gave rise to the 5 T cell receptor beta chains below, sequenced in a study of cytomegalovirus exposure and HLA in healthy donors. PCR used 60 Vbeta primers and 13 Jbeta primers. Sequencing was performed with immunoSEQ multiplex PCR; in TCRdb, only in-frame clones are kept and a portion is missing. The sample consists of roughly 180,000 clones, approximately 77% of them appearing once. Sequenced material: PBMCs. These receptors originate from a male donor in good health and CMV-seronegative.

This chain joins TRBV6-5 and TRBJ2-4; D is unclear. Trimming removed 10 bases from V and 3 bases from J, with 10 bases in between. CDR3 length: 12 residues. Germline V gives CDR1 MNHEY, CDR2 SVGAGI. CDR3 nucleotides: TGTGCCACCGGTATTGGCAAAAACATTCAGTACTTC. The encoded protein is CATGIGKNIQYF.

This clone was observed once. The rearrangement links TRBV28 to TRBJ2-1, with 11 bases lining up with TRBD2. Germline V gives CDR1 MDHEN, CDR2 SYDVKM. V gave up 6 bases and J gave up 4 bases; unmatched junction bases: 2. The CDR3 loop spans 14 amino acids. The CDR3 region is CASSTSGSYNEQFF. The CDR3 DNA sequence: TGTGCCAGCAGCACTAGCGGGAGTTACAATGAGCAGTTCTTC.

The chain is built from TRBV9 and TRBJ1-1, with D uncertain. This CDR3 comprises 15 residues. Germline CDR1 and CDR2: SGDLS and YYNGEE. The V end lost 3 bases, the J end lost 0 bases, and 12 bases lay between the germline ends. DNA for the CDR3: TGTGCCAGCAGCGGTCGTCAGGTCATGAACACTGAAGCTTTCTTT. Translating gives CASSGRQVMNTEAFF. Looking up the rest from reference TRBV9 and TRBJ1-1 gives the full variable domain: DSGVTQTPKHLITATGQRVTLRCSPRSGDLSVYWYQQSLDQGLQFLIQYYNGEERAKGNILERFSAQQFPDLHSELNLSSLELGDSALYFCASSGRQVMNTEAFFGQGTRLTVV.

This clone was counted between two and nine times. The V call is TRBV6-1, the J call TRBJ2-5; the D gene is possibly TRBD2 (5 bases). The germline V and J ends were trimmed by 6 bases and 5 bases, with 16 bases remaining between them. CDR3 size: 14 residues. Germline-derived CDR1 and CDR2 are MNHNS and SASEGT. CDR3 nucleotides: TGTGCCAGCAGCCCCGACGCACGGAGGGAGACCCAGTACTTC. This encodes CASSPDARRETQYF.

This chain links TRBV27 with TRBJ2-1; no firm D call. V shed 5 bases and J shed 4 bases, with 30 bases lying between them. The CDR3 is 20 residues long. The germline gives CDR1 MNHEY, CDR2 SMNVEV (reference sequence). DNA for the CDR3: TGTGCCAGCAGTGCCAAAGGCCCCTCTAAAACCAGGATTCTTTACAATGAGCAGTTCTTC. Residues: CASSAKGPSKTRILYNEQFF.